This TCR beta chain derives from a study of blood T cell repertoires in COVID-19 (dated by TCRdb to the early 2020s). In the study overall: Samples covering the acute and convalescent phases of COVID-19 were provided by collaborators in the United States, Italy and Spain. The material from the prospective study consisted of cDNA or gDNA derived from T cells, B-cell-depleted T cells, or PBMCs. The dataset comprised deeply sampled blood TCRbeta repertoires from subjects exposed to, actively infected with, or recovered from COVID-19. The repertoires were made available in a free public database intended to serve as a resource for research on the immune response to SARS-CoV-2. The samples were drawn from two sources: the first 160 participants of the ongoing ImmuneRACE study, and 1,254 subjects contributed by 6 global collaborators. The sample metadata nearly always contained a de-identified subject ID, COVID-19 status, age in years and sex. Where available, HLA class I and class II types were taken from metadata supplied by the sample provider and were not determined by assay-based typing.

V and J lose 1 base and 5 bases, and a span of 12 bases separates them. The CDR3 runs 14 amino acids, cysteine and phenylalanine included. Of all the DNA, just the CDR3 is kept, 42 bases in frame from base 1. Per the germline V gene, LGHNT is the CDR1 and FRNRAP is the CDR2. Collaborating institutions collected whole blood in K2EDTA tubes following their own protocols. Collaborator samples were shipped for TCRbeta analysis as frozen whole blood, isolated PBMCs, or DNA extracted from either sample type. Comment on this clone: There is no known antigen for this receptor. Per-base qualities were not stored, and no clone one base away is much larger.

TCRbeta CDR3 regions were amplified from genomic DNA using the immunoSEQ Assay, a bias-controlled multiplex PCR. For the original study's pipeline: Within the assay, amplification of reference gene primers was used to estimate how many nucleated cells each sample contained. Sequence reads were collapsed and filtered to measure the absolute abundance of every unique TCRbeta CDR3 rearrangement. For each sample, productive Simpson clonality was calculated by taking the square root of Simpson's diversity index across productive rearrangements. TCRdb carries this immuneACCESS record with in-frame sequences only. Its versions omit some clonotypes, under half of them owing to an unresolved V gene in the studies checked, with the rest unexplained. Clonal size and the V and J genes are those of that table, whereas D and trimming came from the DNA. The sample table records more than 95,000 clones; around 87% of these occur just once. Roughly 15% of the sample is in the top ten clones.

Findings and caveats that apply to the study as a whole: The amount of clinical and demographic metadata varied by source and participant and was provided uncurated.

The V and J segments used are TRBV12-5 and TRBJ2-7; a tentative D call is TRBD2 (6 bases match). The TCR sequence derives from a man between 45 and 60 years old with acute or convalescent COVID-19. The sequenced sample consisted of peripheral blood. The sequence in DNA is TGTGCTAGTGGTTTGGGGGGAGGAGGCAACGAGCAGTACTTC. This is translated as CASGLGGGGNEQYF.